This T cell receptor (beta chain) was sequenced during a study of T-cell memory formation after mild COVID-19. TCRdb re-called the 5' RACE reads with MiXCR, one entry per CDR3 protein. The table records about 350,000 distinct CDR3 sequences, 13% to 15% of them present only once. CDR3 length: 16 residues. After removal of 0 bases from V and 4 bases from J, the junction contained 6 bases not matched to a gene. Looked up from germline, CDR1 is SGHRS and CDR2 is YFSETQ. The chain links TRBV5-1 to TRBJ2-1; 8 nucleotides line up with TRBD2. The sequenced sample was PBMCs or a T cell subset sorted from them (not recorded which). The clonotype comes from a man younger than 35 who had mild COVID-19 (a few samples of this study predate the infection). Cell type and time point are not known. The CDR3 nucleotides read TGCGCCAGCAGCTTGGGGAACGGGGGGGCTTACAATGAGCAGTTCTTC. This encodes CASSLGNGGAYNEQFF.